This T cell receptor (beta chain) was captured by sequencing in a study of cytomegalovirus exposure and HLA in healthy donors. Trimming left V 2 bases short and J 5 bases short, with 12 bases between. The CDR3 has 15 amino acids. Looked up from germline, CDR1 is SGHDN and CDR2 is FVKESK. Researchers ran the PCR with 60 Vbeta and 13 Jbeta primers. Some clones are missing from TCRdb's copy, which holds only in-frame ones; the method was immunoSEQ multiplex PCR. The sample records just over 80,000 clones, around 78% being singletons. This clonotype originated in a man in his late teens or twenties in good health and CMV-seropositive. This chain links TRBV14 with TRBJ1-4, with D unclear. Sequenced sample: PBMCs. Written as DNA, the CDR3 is TGTGCCAGCAGCCAATACCGGGTCCTAAATGAAAAACTGTTTTTT. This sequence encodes CASSQYRVLNEKLFF.